A single sample gave rise to the 8 T cell receptor beta chains below, sequenced in a study of blood T cell repertoires in COVID-19. The method was immunoSEQ multiplex PCR; TCRdb's version includes in-frame clones alone and lacks a portion of them. The sample comprises fewer than 500,000 clones, 88% of which are singletons, and more than 0.9% rests with the top ten. The sequencing sample was made of PBMCs or T cells enriched from blood (not recorded which). The receptor source for this set is a young woman with acute COVID-19.

The rearrangement links TRBV12-3 or TRBV12-4 to TRBJ2-1, with D possibly TRBD2 on 5 matching bases. The CDR3 is 12 residues long. The V end was cut by 4 bases, the J end by 8 bases, with 9 bases between. Here the CDR3 reads CASSWTADEQFF. The CDR3 coding sequence is TGTGCCAGCAGTTGGACTGCTGATGAGCAGTTCTTC.

The chain recombines TRBV5-6 with TRBJ1-6; tentative D call: TRBD1 (6 bases). CDR3 length: 14 residues. The germline CDR1 and CDR2 sequences are SGHDT and YYEEEE. V lost 0 bases to trimming and J lost 7 bases, with 8 bases between them. CDR3 region: CASSLDRENSPLHF. As DNA, the CDR3 is TGTGCCAGCAGCTTGGACAGGGAGAATTCACCCCTCCACTTT. Supplemented by reference TRBV5-6 and TRBJ1-6, the full variable domain reads DAGVTQSPTHLIKTRGQQVTLRCSPKSGHDTVSWYQQALGQGPQFIFQYYEEEERQRGNFPDRFSGHQFPNYSSELNVNALLLGDSALYLCASSLDRENSPLHFGNGTRLTVT.

J is TRBJ1-6 and V is TRBV2, with 7 bases identical to TRBD1. V shed 7 bases and J 0 bases; nucleotides not matched to a gene: 3. Germline V gene data show CDR1 as SNHLY and CDR2 as FYNNEI. The CDR3 length is 15 residues. CDR3 sequence (DNA): TGTGCCAGCATAAGGGACAGCTCCTATAATTCACCCCTCCACTTT. Its protein is CASIRDSSYNSPLHF. Together with reference TRBV2 and TRBJ1-6, the CDR3 gives the full variable domain: EPEVTQTPSHQVTQMGQEVILRCVPISNHLYFYWYRQILGQKVEFLVSFYNNEISEKSEIFDDQFSVERPDGSNFTLKIRSTKLEDSAMYFCASIRDSSYNSPLHFGNGTRLTVT.

V usage is TRBV29-1 and J usage is TRBJ2-3; 9 bases align to TRBD2. CDR3 length: 14 residues. V dropped 1 base and J dropped 5; count of bases not matched to a gene: 4. Germline CDR1 is SQVTM and CDR2 is ANQGSEA. CDR3: CSVEARGGGDTQYF. CDR3 bases: TGCAGCGTTGAAGCGCGCGGGGGGGGAGATACGCAGTATTTT.

The chain employs TRBV5-1 and TRBJ2-5; tentative D call: TRBD1 (6 bases). Per the germline V gene, CDR1 is SGHRS and CDR2 is YFSETQ. This CDR3 is built from 14 residues. V was pared by 0 bases and J by 5 bases, with 11 bases between. CDR3 loop: CASSLGQRGETQYF. The CDR3 DNA reads TGCGCCAGCAGCTTGGGGCAGAGGGGGGAGACCCAGTACTTC.

The rearrangement links TRBV3-1 (or the pseudogene TRBV3-2) to TRBJ1-4; 7 nucleotides agree with TRBD1. J lost 1 base, V lost 3 bases, and 5 bases had no gene match. From germline, CDR1 is LGHDT and CDR2 YNNKEL (reference sequence). This CDR3 contains 16 residues. The CDR3 sequence: CASSHARQGTNEKLFF. For the CDR3, the DNA is TGTGCCAGCAGCCACGCGAGACAGGGAACTAATGAAAAACTGTTTTTT.

The chain is built from TRBV2 and TRBJ1-5; TRBD1 matches at 11 bases. The CDR3 length is 17 residues. V lost 3 bases, J lost 7 bases, and 11 bases stayed unmatched. CDR1 and CDR2 from the germline V gene are SNHLY and FYNNEI. The CDR3 reads CASSEPFGQGARQPQHF. The DNA for the CDR3 is TGTGCCAGCAGTGAGCCCTTCGGACAGGGGGCACGGCAGCCCCAGCATTTT.

J is TRBJ2-7 and V is TRBV27; TRBD1 aligns across 7 bases. Per the germline V gene, CDR1 is MNHEY and CDR2 is SMNVEV (reference sequence). The CDR3 runs 14 residues. The junction had 3 bases not matched to a gene; V was cut back by 2 bases and J by 2 bases. The CDR3 loop is CASSLRDSAYEQYF. CDR3 nucleotides: TGTGCCAGCAGTTTACGGGACAGTGCCTACGAGCAGTACTTC.